The clone carrying this T cell receptor beta chain has only a few counts. The antigen is not known. At one end the junction does not follow the germline gene, possibly because of a read error. Via MiXCR, TCRdb re-called the 5' RACE reads, giving one row per CDR3 protein. The data hold tens of thousands of distinct CDR3 sequences, with roughly 5% observed a single time. The record originates from a study of early T cells in non-severe SARS-CoV-2 infection. Study details: The input, bulk RNA from unsorted whole blood, was sequenced, and chains were unpaired. Points from the study as a whole: Matching results from VDJdb favored anti-spike CD8 responses, leaving private and CD4 specificities undetected.

The sequencing here drew on whole blood, taken at baseline. This clonotype was sampled from an adult who was a healthcare worker with PCR-confirmed SARS-CoV-2 infection or an uninfected control (not recorded which).

As DNA, the CDR3 is TGCAGTGCTAGAGATCCTTGGCGATTC. It specifies CSARDPWRF. The gene calls are TRBV20-1 and TRBJ2-1, with D unresolved. CDR3 length equals 9 residues. CDR1 and CDR2 from the germline V gene are DFQATT and SNEGSKA (reference sequence).